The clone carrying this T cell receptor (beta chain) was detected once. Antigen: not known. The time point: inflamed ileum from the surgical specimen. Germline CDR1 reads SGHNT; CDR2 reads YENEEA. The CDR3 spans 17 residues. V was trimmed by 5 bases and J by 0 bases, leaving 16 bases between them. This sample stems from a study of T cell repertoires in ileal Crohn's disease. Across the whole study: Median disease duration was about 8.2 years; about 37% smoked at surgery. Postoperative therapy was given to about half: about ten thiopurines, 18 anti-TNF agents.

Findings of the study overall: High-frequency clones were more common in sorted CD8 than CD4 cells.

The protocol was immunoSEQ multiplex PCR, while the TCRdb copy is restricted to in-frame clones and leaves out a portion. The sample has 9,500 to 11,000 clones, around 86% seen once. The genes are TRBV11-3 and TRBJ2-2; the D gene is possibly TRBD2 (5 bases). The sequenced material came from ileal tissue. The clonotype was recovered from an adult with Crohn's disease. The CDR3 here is CASSPHRGTTNTGELFF. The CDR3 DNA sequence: TGTGCCAGCAGCCCACACCGGGGTACAACGAACACCGGGGAGCTGTTTTTT. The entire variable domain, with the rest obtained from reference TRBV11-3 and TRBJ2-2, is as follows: EAGVVQSPRYKIIEKKQPVAFWCNPISGHNTLYWYLQNLGQGPELLIRYENEEAVDDSQLPKDRFSAERLKGVDSTLKIQPAELGDSAVYLCASSPHRGTTNTGELFFGEGSRLTVL.